This T cell receptor beta chain is drawn from a study of identifying expanded T cells in peripheral blood. Study results and caveats: Technical replicates showed about 1.2 changed clones; roughly two weeks roughly 16; four weeks 19.

The CDR3 runs to 14 residues. The germline V gene encodes CDR1 LNHDA and CDR2 SQIVND (reference sequence). Deletions cut 3 bases from V and 3 bases from J, with 8 bases between. Healthy donors had no documented immune events, such as infections, while sampled. TCRdb keeps only in-frame clones here, not all; method: immunoSEQ multiplex PCR. The data show approximately 130,000 clones, with around 88% seen just once and approximately 8.9% held by the top ten. Regarding this clone: The target antigen is unknown.

The clonotype originates from a person aged 18 to 75 in good health. The gene calls are TRBV19 and TRBJ1-4, with D hard to call. The specimen sequenced was blood. The CDR3 reads CASSISGANEKLFF. The CDR3 region has the DNA TGTGCCAGTAGTATCAGCGGGGCTAATGAAAAACTGTTTTTT.